The 30 T cell receptor beta chains presented below share a single source sample, sequenced in a study of T-cell memory formation after mild COVID-19. TCRdb used MiXCR to reprocess the 5' RACE reads, holding one entry per CDR3 protein. Of some 330,000 distinct CDR3 sequences in the sample, under 25% were seen once. The sequencing sample was made of PBMCs or a T cell subset sorted from them (not recorded which). The receptors derive from an adult woman who had mild COVID-19 (a few samples of this study predate the infection). Cell type and time point are not known.

This chain connects TRBV7-9 to TRBJ2-5; 7 bases align to TRBD2. This CDR3 contains 14 residues. The germline V gene encodes CDR1 SEHNR and CDR2 FQNEAQ (reference sequence). V trimming: 4 bases; J trimming: 5 bases; junction bases outside the gene matches: 7. The chain's CDR3 is CASSSRAGSETQYF. The CDR3 DNA sequence: TGTGCCAGCAGCTCGAGAGCGGGAAGCGAGACCCAGTACTTC. Using reference TRBV7-9 and TRBJ2-5 for the parts outside the CDR3, the full variable domain is DTGVSQNPRHKITKRGQNVTFRCDPISEHNRLYWYRQTLGQGPEFLTYFQNEAQLEKSRLLSDRFSAERPKGSFSTLEIQRTEQGDSAMYLCASSSRAGSETQYFGPGTRLLVL.

J is TRBJ2-7 and V is TRBV6-1; D gene uncertain. This CDR3 spans 13 amino acids. Germline loops: CDR1 MNHNS, CDR2 SASEGT. Trimming pared 7 bases from V and 4 bases from J, leaving 14 bases between. The CDR3 region has the DNA TGTGCCAGCAAAGGTCTACTGGGTTACGAGCAGTACTTC. Residues: CASKGLLGYEQYF.

The chain couples TRBV6-5 to TRBJ1-1, with D hard to call. Germline lookup yields CDR1 MNHEY and CDR2 SVGAGI. Trimming removed 4 bases at V and 7 bases at J, with 10 bases between. This CDR3 contains 12 residues. CDR3 sequence: CASSFRSGEAFF. CDR3 sequence (DNA): TGTGCCAGCAGTTTCAGGAGCGGTGAAGCTTTCTTT.

The chain has TRBV7-6 and TRBJ2-5; D may be TRBD1 (5 bases). CDR3 size: 15 residues. The V gene lost 3 bases and the J gene lost 2 bases, with 13 bases spanning the gap. The germline gives CDR1 SGHVS, CDR2 FNYEAQ. CDR3 residues: CASSFPRRDQETQYF. The CDR3 nucleotides read TGTGCCAGCAGCTTCCCCCGCAGGGATCAAGAGACCCAGTACTTC.

This clonotype came up a few times. This rearrangement joins TRBV4-1 to TRBJ1-1; 11 positions agree with TRBD1. The CDR3 length is 15 residues. V gave up 3 bases and J gave up 7 bases; unmatched junction bases: 7. Looked up from germline, CDR1 is MGHRA and CDR2 is YSYEKL. CDR3 residues: CASSQGDRGMGEAFF. CDR3 in DNA: TGCGCCAGCAGCCAGGGGGACAGGGGGATGGGTGAAGCTTTCTTT.

The V and J genes are TRBV19 and TRBJ1-5, with 7 nucleotides matching TRBD1. The germline gives CDR1 LNHDA, CDR2 SQIVND (reference sequence). This CDR3 is 14 amino acids long. The V and J ends lost 6 bases and 0 bases, in that order; junction bases with no gene match: 2. The DNA for the CDR3 is TGTGCCAGTAGCGACAGGGTTAGCAATCAGCCCCAGCATTTT. Encoded protein: CASSDRVSNQPQHF.

V is TRBV9 and J is TRBJ2-7; TRBD2 is a possible D gene (5 bases). Germline V lookup: CDR1 SGDLS, CDR2 YYNGEE. This CDR3 contains 14 residues. Trimming pared 4 bases from V and 5 bases from J, leaving 16 bases between. The CDR3 sequence is CASSLRSRRNEQYF. CDR3 DNA sequence: TGTGCCAGCAGCCTGCGTAGCAGGAGGAACGAGCAGTACTTC. The variable domain in full, with the rest retrieved from reference TRBV9 and TRBJ2-7, is DSGVTQTPKHLITATGQRVTLRCSPRSGDLSVYWYQQSLDQGLQFLIQYYNGEERAKGNILERFSAQQFPDLHSELNLSSLELGDSALYFCASSLRSRRNEQYFGPGTRLTVT.

This clonotype was detected only a few times. The rearrangement uses TRBV4-2 and TRBJ1-5, with 9 positions matching TRBD1. The germline V gene has CDR1 LGHNA and CDR2 YNFKEQ. Trimming cost V 5 bases and J 7 bases; bases outside gene matches: 9. The CDR3 covers 15 residues. CDR3 sequence (DNA): TGTGCCAGCAGCGTCCGGGACAGGGAAGACCAGCCCCAGCATTTT. It codes for CASSVRDREDQPQHF.

This chain uses TRBV13 with TRBJ2-7; 7 bases line up with TRBD1. V lost 3 bases, J lost 3 bases, and 5 bases stayed unmatched. CDR1 PRHDT and CDR2 FYEKMQ come from the germline V gene (reference sequence). The CDR3 has 14 amino acids. The CDR3: CASSFGQVFYEQYF. The CDR3 DNA reads TGTGCCAGCAGCTTCGGACAGGTTTTCTACGAGCAGTACTTC.

This clonotype was found a few times. J is TRBJ2-4 and V is TRBV29-1, with TRBD1 as a possible D gene (6 bases). The CDR3 totals 16 residues. With 7 bases removed from V and 1 base from J, the gap between germline ends came to 20 bases. Per germline, CDR1 SQVTM and CDR2 ANQGSEA. The DNA of the CDR3 is TGCAGCGCGACGACACAGGGCCTCGCGGCCAAAAACATTCAGTACTTC. Protein sequence: CSATTQGLAAKNIQYF.

There are many counts of this clonotype. CDR3 sequence (DNA): TGTGCCAGCAGCTTAGATTTTGGTCAGGGGAAGACCCAGTACTTC. This gives the protein CASSLDFGQGKTQYF. The chain carries TRBV11-2 and TRBJ2-5; a weak D match, TRBD1 (6 bases). Looked up from germline, CDR1 is SGHAT and CDR2 is FQNNGV. Trimming removed 0 bases at V and 6 bases at J, with 14 bases between. The CDR3 is 15 amino acids.

The chain is built from TRBV27 and TRBJ1-6; 9 bases are a match to TRBD1. The CDR3 runs to 17 residues. CDR1 is MNHEY, CDR2 SMNVEV, per germline (reference sequence). Losses at the gene ends were 4 bases for V and 6 bases for J; bases not matched to a gene: 10. The DNA of the CDR3 is TGTGCCAGCAGTTCCCTCCTGACAGGGGGTGGTAATTCACCCCTCCACTTT. This sequence encodes CASSSLLTGGGNSPLHF.

In this sample, this clonotype turned up a few times. The chain uses TRBV6-5 and TRBJ2-5; 7 nucleotides agree with TRBD2. Germline CDR1 and CDR2: MNHEY and SVGAGI. The CDR3 runs 17 residues. Trimming cost V 1 base and J 9 bases; bases outside gene matches: 17. The CDR3: CASSYFAPPGAGDPQYF. DNA of the CDR3: TGTGCCAGCAGTTACTTCGCGCCCCCAGGTGCGGGAGATCCCCAGTACTTC.

This clonotype was observed a handful of times. V and J are TRBV4-1 and TRBJ2-3; perhaps TRBD2 as D (6 bases). CDR1 and CDR2 from the germline V gene are MGHRA and YSYEKL. Trimming shortened V by 4 bases and J by 5 bases, and 7 bases separated the two germline ends. This CDR3 has 12 residues. CDR3 sequence: CASSPGEDTQYF. The CDR3 DNA reads TGCGCCAGCAGCCCGGGGGAAGATACGCAGTATTTT.

The rearrangement uses TRBV7-2 and TRBJ2-5, with D maybe TRBD1 (5 bases). The CDR3 is 11 residues long. Trimming stripped 5 bases from V and 7 bases from J, with 8 bases between. CDR1 is SGHTA, CDR2 FQGNSA, per germline. The CDR3 spells CASSITGTQYF. The CDR3 region has the DNA TGTGCCAGCAGCATAACAGGGACCCAGTACTTC. Looking up the rest from reference TRBV7-2 and TRBJ2-5 gives the full variable domain: GAGVSQSPSNKVTEKGKDVELRCDPISGHTALYWYRQSLGQGLEFLIYFQGNSAPDKSGLPSDRFSAERTGGSVSTLTIQRTQQEDSAVYLCASSITGTQYFGPGTRLLVL.

The J gene is TRBJ1-1, the V gene TRBV6-6, with D hard to call. This CDR3 spans 12 amino acids. Germline V CDR1 and CDR2: MNHNY, SVGAGI (reference sequence). V lost 5 bases to trimming and J lost 5 bases, with 9 bases between them. The CDR3 DNA reads TGTGCCAGCAGTAGGCTGGGGACTGAAGCTTTCTTT. As protein: CASSRLGTEAFF.

The chain carries TRBV20-1 and TRBJ2-3, with 11 bases identical to TRBD2. CDR1 is DFQATT and CDR2 is SNEGSKA in the germline V gene (reference sequence). V lost 3 bases to trimming and J lost 2 bases; unmatched junction nucleotides: 4. There are 15 residues in the CDR3. The CDR3 DNA sequence: TGCAGTGCTAGTGGGACTAGCGGAATCACAGATACGCAGTATTTT. It is translated as CSASGTSGITDTQYF.

A few counts support this clonotype. The CDR3 is CASSLGVWGGTDTQYF. CDR3 in DNA: TGCGCCAGCAGCTTGGGCGTTTGGGGAGGCACAGATACGCAGTATTTT. The V call is TRBV5-1, the J call TRBJ2-3; D might be TRBD2 (5 bases). The CDR3 has 16 residues. The germline V gene encodes CDR1 SGHRS and CDR2 YFSETQ. V shed 0 bases and J shed 1 base, with 12 bases lying between them.

CDR3 sequence (DNA): TGTGCCAGCAGCTTATGGGGTGCGGGAGGGGAGACCCAGTACTTC. It yields the protein CASSLWGAGGETQYF. The chain uses TRBV7-2 and TRBJ2-5; 9 bases line up with TRBD2. CDR3 length: 15 amino acids. J was trimmed by 5 bases and V by 2 bases; bases with no gene match: 6. The V gene's germline CDR1 is SGHTA and CDR2 FQGNSA.

The chain joins TRBV7-9 to TRBJ2-1; no clear D gene. Germline CDR1 and CDR2: SEHNR and FQNEAQ (reference sequence). CDR3 length: 15 residues. Trimming pared 3 bases from V and 0 bases from J, leaving 9 bases between. CDR3 region: CASSFPRISYNEQFF. DNA of the CDR3: TGTGCCAGCAGCTTTCCCCGCATCTCCTACAATGAGCAGTTCTTC.

This clonotype showed up just a few times. The chain has TRBV18 and TRBJ2-7; 8 bases match TRBD1. The CDR3 runs 16 residues. The trim removed 3 bases at V and 4 bases at J, leaving 11 bases unmatched. Looked up from germline, CDR1 is KGHSH and CDR2 is LQKENI. CDR3 coding DNA: TGTGCCAGCTCACCCGCCGCCCAGGGGGCACGGTACGAGCAGTACTTC. Translating it yields CASSPAAQGARYEQYF. The whole variable domain, filled in from reference TRBV18 and TRBJ2-7, reads NAGVMQNPRHLVRRRGQEARLRCSPMKGHSHVYWYRQLPEEGLKFMVYLQKENIIDESGMPKERFSAEFPKEGPSILRIQQVVRGDSAAYFCASSPAAQGARYEQYFGPGTRLTVT.

The chain uses TRBV25-1 and TRBJ1-4, with D unresolved. This CDR3 comprises 17 residues. The germline V gene has CDR1 MGHDK and CDR2 SYGVNS. Trimming took off 9 bases at V and 0 bases at J, with 20 bases between the two ends. CDR3 DNA sequence: TGTGCCAGTGGGTTTTCGGGAATGGGTCCAACTAATGAAAAACTGTTTTTT. It translates to CASGFSGMGPTNEKLFF.

The V and J genes are TRBV6-2 or TRBV6-3 and TRBJ1-1; a weak D match, TRBD1 (5 bases). V was clipped by 2 bases and J by 4 bases, with 11 bases between them. CDR1 is MNHEY and CDR2 is SVGEGT in the germline V gene. This CDR3 is 14 amino acids long. The DNA for the CDR3 is TGTGCCAGCAGTTACCTGGAGGGGACCACTGAAGCTTTCTTT. Protein: CASSYLEGTTEAFF.

In its sample, this clonotype was seen a few times. The CDR3 reads CASSARTSGTTDEQFF. The DNA for the CDR3 is TGTGCCAGCAGTGCTCGGACTAGCGGGACCACTGATGAGCAGTTCTTC. The V and J genes are TRBV7-9 and TRBJ2-1, with 12 bases fitting TRBD2. The CDR3 covers 16 residues. Germline V lookup: CDR1 SEHNR, CDR2 FQNEAQ (reference sequence). V lost 6 bases, J lost 8 bases, and 11 bases stayed unmatched.

The CDR3 DNA reads TGTGCCAGCAGCCAAGGAGGCAGGGCTAACACTGAAGCTTTCTTT. This codes for CASSQGGRANTEAFF. This chain links TRBV4-2 with TRBJ1-1, with D perhaps matching TRBD1 (5 bases). Germline V gives CDR1 LGHNA, CDR2 YNFKEQ. The CDR3 runs 15 residues. V lost 1 base and J 2 bases, leaving 11 bases between the germline ends.

The chain couples TRBV2 to TRBJ1-2; D call uncertain. Germline CDR1 and CDR2: SNHLY and FYNNEI. The V and J ends lost 7 bases and 4 bases respectively, with 13 bases between them. The CDR3 runs 13 residues. The CDR3 sequence: CASTQGPSYGYTF. CDR3 DNA sequence: TGTGCCAGCACCCAAGGGCCTTCCTATGGCTACACCTTC.

The chain couples TRBV7-3 to TRBJ1-5; 8 bases agree with TRBD1. Unmatched junction bases numbered 6, after V lost 2 bases and J lost 0 bases. CDR1 is SGHTA and CDR2 is FQGTGA in the germline V gene. The CDR3 contains 17 residues. The chain's CDR3 is CASSLLTGVDSNQPQHF. The CDR3 bases are TGTGCCAGCAGCTTACTGACAGGGGTCGATAGCAATCAGCCCCAGCATTTT.

The genes are TRBV12-3 or TRBV12-4 and TRBJ1-6; 9 bases line up with TRBD1. CDR3 size: 17 residues. Germline trimming cut 0 bases from V and 7 bases from J; bases unmatched to any gene: 7. The CDR3 bases are TGTGCCAGCAGTTTAGCCACGGGGACAGGGTTCAATTCACCCCTCCACTTT. The encoded protein is CASSLATGTGFNSPLHF.

The V call is TRBV4-3, the J call TRBJ1-1; a weak D match, TRBD1 (5 bases). V gave up 3 bases and J gave up 4 bases, with 18 bases separating them. The CDR3 length is 16 residues. Germline values: CDR1 LGHNA, CDR2 YSLEER. The CDR3 coding sequence is TGCGCCAGCAGCCAGGTTAGCAGGGTTCTGAGCACTGAAGCTTTCTTT. Translated, it gives CASSQVSRVLSTEAFF.

The chain links TRBV4-3 to TRBJ2-7; D might be TRBD2 (6 bases). In germline, CDR1 is LGHNA, CDR2 YSLEER. Between the trimmed V and J ends, which lost 3 bases and 6 bases, there was a span of 18 bases. The CDR3 spans 15 residues. CDR3 in amino acids: CASSHVSGDRSEQYF. In nucleotides, the CDR3 is TGCGCCAGCAGCCACGTGTCGGGAGATCGTTCCGAGCAGTACTTC.